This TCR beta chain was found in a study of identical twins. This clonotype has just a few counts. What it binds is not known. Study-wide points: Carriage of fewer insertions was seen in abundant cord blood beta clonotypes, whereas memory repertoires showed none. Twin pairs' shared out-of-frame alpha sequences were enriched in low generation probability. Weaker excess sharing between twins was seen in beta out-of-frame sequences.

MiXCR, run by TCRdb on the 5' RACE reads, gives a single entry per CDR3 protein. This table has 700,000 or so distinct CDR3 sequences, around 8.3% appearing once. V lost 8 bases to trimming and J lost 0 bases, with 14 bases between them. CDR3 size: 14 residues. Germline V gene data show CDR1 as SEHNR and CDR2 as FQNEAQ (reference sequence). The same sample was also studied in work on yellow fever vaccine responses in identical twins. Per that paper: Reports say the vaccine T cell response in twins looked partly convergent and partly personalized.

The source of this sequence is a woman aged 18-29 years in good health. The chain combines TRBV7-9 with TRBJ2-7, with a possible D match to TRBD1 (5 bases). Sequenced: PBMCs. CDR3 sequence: CASLRSDNSYEQYF. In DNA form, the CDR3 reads TGTGCCAGCCTCAGATCGGACAACTCCTACGAGCAGTACTTC.